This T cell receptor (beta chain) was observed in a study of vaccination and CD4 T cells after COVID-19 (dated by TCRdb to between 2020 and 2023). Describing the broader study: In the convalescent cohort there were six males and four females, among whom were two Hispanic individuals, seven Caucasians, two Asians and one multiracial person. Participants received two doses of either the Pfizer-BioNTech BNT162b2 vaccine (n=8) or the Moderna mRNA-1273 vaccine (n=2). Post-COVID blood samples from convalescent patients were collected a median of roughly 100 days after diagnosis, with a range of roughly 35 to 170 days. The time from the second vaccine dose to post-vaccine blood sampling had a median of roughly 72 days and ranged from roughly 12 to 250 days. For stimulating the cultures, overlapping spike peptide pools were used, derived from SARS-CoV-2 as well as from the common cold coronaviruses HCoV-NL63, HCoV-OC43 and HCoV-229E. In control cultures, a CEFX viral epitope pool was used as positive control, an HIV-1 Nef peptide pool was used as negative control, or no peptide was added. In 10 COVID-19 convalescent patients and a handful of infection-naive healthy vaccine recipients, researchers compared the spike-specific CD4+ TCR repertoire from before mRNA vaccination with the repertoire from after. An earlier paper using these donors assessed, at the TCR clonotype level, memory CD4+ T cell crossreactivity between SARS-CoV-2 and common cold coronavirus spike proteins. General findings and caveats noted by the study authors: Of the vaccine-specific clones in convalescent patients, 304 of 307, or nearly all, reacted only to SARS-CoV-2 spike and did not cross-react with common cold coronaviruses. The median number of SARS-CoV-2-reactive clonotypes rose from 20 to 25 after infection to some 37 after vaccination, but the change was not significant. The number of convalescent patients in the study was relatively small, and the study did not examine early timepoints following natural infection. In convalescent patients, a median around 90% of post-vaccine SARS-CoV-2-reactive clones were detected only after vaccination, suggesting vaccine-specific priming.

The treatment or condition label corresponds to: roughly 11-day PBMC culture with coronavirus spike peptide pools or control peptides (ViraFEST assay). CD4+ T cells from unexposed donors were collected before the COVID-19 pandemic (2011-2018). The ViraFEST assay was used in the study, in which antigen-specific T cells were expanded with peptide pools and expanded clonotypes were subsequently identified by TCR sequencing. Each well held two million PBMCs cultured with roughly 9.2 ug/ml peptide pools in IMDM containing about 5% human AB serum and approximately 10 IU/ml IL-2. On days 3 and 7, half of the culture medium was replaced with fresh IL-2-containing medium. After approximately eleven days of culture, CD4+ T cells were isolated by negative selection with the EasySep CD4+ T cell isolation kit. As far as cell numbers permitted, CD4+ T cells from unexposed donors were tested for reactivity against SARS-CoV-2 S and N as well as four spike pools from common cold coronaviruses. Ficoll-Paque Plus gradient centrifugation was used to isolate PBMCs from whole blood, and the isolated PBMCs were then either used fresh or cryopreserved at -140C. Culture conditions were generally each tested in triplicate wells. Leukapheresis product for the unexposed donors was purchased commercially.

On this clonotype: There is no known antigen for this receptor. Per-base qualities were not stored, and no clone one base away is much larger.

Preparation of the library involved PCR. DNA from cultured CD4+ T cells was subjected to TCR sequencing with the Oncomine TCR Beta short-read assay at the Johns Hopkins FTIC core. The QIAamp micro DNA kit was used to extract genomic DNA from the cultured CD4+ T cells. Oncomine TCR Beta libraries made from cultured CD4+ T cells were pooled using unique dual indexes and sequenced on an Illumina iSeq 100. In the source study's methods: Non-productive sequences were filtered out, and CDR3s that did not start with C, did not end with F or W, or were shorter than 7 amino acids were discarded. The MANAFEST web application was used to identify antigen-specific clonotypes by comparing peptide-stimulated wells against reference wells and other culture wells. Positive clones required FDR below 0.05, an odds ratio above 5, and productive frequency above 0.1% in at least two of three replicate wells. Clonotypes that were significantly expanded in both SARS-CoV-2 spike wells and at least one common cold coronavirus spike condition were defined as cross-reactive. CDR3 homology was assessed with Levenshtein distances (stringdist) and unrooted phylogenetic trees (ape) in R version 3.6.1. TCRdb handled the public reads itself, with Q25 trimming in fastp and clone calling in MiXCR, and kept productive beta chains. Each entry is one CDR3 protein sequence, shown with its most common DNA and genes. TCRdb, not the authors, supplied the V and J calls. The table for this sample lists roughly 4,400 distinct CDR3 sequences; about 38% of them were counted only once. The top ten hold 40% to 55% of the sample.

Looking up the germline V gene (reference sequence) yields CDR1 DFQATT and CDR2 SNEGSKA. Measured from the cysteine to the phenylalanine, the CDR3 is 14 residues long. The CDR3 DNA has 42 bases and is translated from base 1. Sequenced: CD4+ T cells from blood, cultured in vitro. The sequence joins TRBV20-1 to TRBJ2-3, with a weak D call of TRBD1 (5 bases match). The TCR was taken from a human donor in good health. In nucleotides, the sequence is TGCAGCGTTCTTTCGGCAGGGAGCACAGATACGCAGTATTTT. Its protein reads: CSVLSAGSTDTQYF.